This T cell receptor beta chain was documented in a study of shared T cell receptors in the human thymus. The method was immunoSEQ multiplex PCR; TCRdb's version includes in-frame clones alone and lacks a portion of them. The sample consists of about 730,000 clones, over 75% of them appearing once. V lost 3 bases and J 2 bases, leaving 28 bases between the germline ends. The CDR3 contains 21 residues. Germline values: CDR1 LNHNV, CDR2 YYDKDF (reference sequence). This same sample was also part of a study on human thymus T cells. Per that paper: Resections that were taken during corrective heart surgery supplied the thymus tissue.

The clonotype originates from a girl under three years old with a congenital heart defect. The sequencing sample was made of thymocytes. The chain recombines TRBV15 with TRBJ1-4; D possibly corresponds to TRBD1 (6 bases). CDR3 protein: CATSSPFLAGASPSTNEKLFF. The CDR3 DNA sequence: TGTGCCACCAGCAGTCCTTTTTTGGCAGGGGCCTCACCTTCCACTAATGAAAAACTGTTTTTT.